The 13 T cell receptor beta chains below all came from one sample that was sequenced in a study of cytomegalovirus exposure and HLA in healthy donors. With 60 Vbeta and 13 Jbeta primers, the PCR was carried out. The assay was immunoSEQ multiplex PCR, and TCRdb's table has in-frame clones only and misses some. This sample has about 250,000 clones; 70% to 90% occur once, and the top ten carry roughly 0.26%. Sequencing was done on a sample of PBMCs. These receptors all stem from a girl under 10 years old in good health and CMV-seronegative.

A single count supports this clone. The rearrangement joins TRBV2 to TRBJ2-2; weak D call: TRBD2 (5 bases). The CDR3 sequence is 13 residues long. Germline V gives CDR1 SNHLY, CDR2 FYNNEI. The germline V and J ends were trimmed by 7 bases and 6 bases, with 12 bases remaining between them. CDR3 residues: CASIPEVPGELFF. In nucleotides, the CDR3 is TGTGCCAGCATCCCGGAGGTGCCCGGGGAGCTGTTTTTT.

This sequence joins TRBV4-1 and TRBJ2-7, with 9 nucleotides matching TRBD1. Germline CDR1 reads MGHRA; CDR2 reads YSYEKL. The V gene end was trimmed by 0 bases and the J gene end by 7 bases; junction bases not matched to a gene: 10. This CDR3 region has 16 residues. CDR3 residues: CASSQDLQQGAGEQYF. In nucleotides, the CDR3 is TGCGCCAGCAGCCAAGATTTACAACAGGGGGCGGGGGAGCAGTACTTC.

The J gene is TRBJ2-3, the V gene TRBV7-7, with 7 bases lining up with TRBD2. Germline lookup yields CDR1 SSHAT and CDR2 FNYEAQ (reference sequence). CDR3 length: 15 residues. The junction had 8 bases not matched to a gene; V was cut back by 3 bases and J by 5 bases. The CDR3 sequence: CASSLGFSGLDTQYF. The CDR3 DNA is TGTGCCAGCAGCTTGGGATTTAGCGGGTTAGATACGCAGTATTTT.

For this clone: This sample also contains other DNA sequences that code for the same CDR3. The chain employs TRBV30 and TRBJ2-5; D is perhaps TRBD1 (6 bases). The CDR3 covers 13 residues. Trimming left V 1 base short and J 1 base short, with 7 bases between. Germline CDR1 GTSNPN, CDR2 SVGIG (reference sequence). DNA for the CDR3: TGTGCCTGGAGTGGGGGGCTCCAAGAGACCCAGTACTTC. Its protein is CAWSGGLQETQYF.

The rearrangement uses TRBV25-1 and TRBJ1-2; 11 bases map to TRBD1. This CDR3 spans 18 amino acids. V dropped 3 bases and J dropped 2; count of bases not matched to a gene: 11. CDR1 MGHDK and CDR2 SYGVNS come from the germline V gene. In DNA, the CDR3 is TGTGCCAGCAGTGAGCCCGGGACAGGGGGAGGGCACAACTATGGCTACACCTTC. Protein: CASSEPGTGGGHNYGYTF.

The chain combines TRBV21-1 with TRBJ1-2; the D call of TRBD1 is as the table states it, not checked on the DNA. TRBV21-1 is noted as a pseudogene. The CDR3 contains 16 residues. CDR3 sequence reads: CASSTRDRGPNYGYTF. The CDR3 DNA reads TGTGCCAGCAGCACCCGGGACAGGGGGCCTAACTATGGCTACACCTTC.

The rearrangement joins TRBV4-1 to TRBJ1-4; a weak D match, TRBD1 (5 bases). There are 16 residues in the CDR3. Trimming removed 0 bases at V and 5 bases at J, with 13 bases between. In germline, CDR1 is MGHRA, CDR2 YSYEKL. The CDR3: CASSQDRGTVNEKLFF. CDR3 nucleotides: TGCGCCAGCAGCCAAGATAGGGGAACCGTAAATGAAAAACTGTTTTTT.

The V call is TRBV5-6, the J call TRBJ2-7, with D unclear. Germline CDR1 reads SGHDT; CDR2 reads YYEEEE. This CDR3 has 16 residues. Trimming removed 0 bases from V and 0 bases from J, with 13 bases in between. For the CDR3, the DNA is TGTGCCAGCAGCTTGGGGCCAACCTCCAGCTCCTACGAGCAGTACTTC. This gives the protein CASSLGPTSSSYEQYF.

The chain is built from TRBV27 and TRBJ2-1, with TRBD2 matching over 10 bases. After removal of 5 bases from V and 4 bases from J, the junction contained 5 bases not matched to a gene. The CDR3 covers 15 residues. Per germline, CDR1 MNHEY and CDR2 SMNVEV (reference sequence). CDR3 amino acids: CASSGTSGAYNEQFF. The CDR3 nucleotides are TGTGCCAGCAGTGGAACTAGCGGGGCGTACAATGAGCAGTTCTTC.

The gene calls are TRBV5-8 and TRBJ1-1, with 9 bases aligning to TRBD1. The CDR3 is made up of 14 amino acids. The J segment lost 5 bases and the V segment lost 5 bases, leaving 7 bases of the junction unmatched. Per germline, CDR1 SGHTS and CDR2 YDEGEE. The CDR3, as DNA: TGTGCCAGCAGGTCACAGGGGGCGCGTACTGAAGCTTTCTTT. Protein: CASRSQGARTEAFF.

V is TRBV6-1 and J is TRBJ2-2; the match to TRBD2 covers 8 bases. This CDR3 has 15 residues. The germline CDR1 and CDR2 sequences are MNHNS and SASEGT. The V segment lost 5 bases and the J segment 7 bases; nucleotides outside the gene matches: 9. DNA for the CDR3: TGTGCCAGCAGTCAAACACGGACTAGCAGCGGGGAGCTGTTTTTT. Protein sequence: CASSQTRTSSGELFF.

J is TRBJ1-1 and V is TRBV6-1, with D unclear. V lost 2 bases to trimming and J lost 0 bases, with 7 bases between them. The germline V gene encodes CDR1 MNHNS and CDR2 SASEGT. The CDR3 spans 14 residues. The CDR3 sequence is CASSENFMNTEAFF. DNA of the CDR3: TGTGCCAGCAGTGAAAATTTCATGAACACTGAAGCTTTCTTT.

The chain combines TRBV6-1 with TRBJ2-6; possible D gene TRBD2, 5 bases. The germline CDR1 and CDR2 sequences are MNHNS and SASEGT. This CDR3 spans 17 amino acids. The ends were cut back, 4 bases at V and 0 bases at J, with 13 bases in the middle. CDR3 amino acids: CASSVDSRRSGANVLTF. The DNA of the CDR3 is TGTGCCAGCAGTGTGGACTCAAGACGCTCTGGGGCCAACGTCCTGACTTTC.